This entry lists 16 T cell receptor beta chains sequenced from one sample in a study of CD8 T cells in Susac syndrome. Reverse transcription of 0.5 to 1 ug RNA was performed with random hexamers. TCRdb redid the calling of the immunoSEQ multiplex PCR reads with MiXCR, one entry per CDR3 protein. The data show some 120,000 distinct CDR3 sequences, over 85% seen once. The sequenced sample consisted of CD4+ T cells from PBMCs. These receptors all stem from a human donor in good health.

The chain has TRBV7-8 and TRBJ2-7, with TRBD1 as a possible D gene (5 bases). Germline V gene lookup returns CDR1 SGHVS and CDR2 FQNEAQ. Trimming shortened V by 9 bases and J by 4 bases, and 7 bases separated the two germline ends. This CDR3 has 10 amino acids. This CDR3 reads CARGEYEQYF. DNA of the CDR3: TGTGCCAGAGGGGAATACGAGCAGTACTTC.

The chain joins TRBV20-1 to TRBJ2-3, with a weak D call TRBD1 (6 bases). V lost 2 bases and J lost 1, with 10 bases in between. CDR1 and CDR2 (germline): DFQATT, SNEGSKA (reference sequence). The CDR3 totals 14 residues. CDR3 residues: CSARQGFGTDTQYF. CDR3 nucleotide sequence: TGCAGTGCTAGACAGGGGTTCGGCACAGATACGCAGTATTTT.

The rearrangement links TRBV4-1 to TRBJ1-1; 12 bases are a match to TRBD1. This CDR3 has 16 residues. V trimming: 1 base; J trimming: 3 bases; junction bases outside the gene matches: 3. Germline assignment: CDR1 MGHRA and CDR2 YSYEKL. The DNA for the CDR3 is TGCGCCAGCAGCCAAGCCGGGACAGGGGGCTACACTGAAGCTTTCTTT. It specifies CASSQAGTGGYTEAFF.

Here the CDR3 DNA reads TGTGCCAGCAGCCAATCTCAGGCGATCAACTACGAGCAGTACTTC. This encodes CASSQSQAINYEQYF. The chain employs TRBV16 and TRBJ2-7; D uncertain. V was trimmed by 0 bases and J by 3 bases, leaving 12 bases between them. The length of the CDR3 is 15 residues. The germline gives CDR1 KGHSY, CDR2 FQNENV.

This chain connects TRBV29-1 to TRBJ1-2, with D hard to call. Germline loops: CDR1 SQVTM, CDR2 ANQGSEA. This CDR3 is built from 14 residues. V lost 8 bases to trimming and J lost 4 bases, with 20 bases between them. CDR3 sequence (DNA): TGCAGCATGCAAAAGGACGGCGAGGTCTATGGCTACACCTTC. The encoded protein is CSMQKDGEVYGYTF.

V usage is TRBV7-9 and J usage is TRBJ2-5; D remains ambiguous. This CDR3 is 12 amino acids long. With 5 bases removed from V and 4 bases from J, the gap between germline ends came to 8 bases. CDR1 SEHNR and CDR2 FQNEAQ come from the germline V gene (reference sequence). The CDR3 is CASSRERETQYF. The CDR3 DNA follows: TGTGCCAGCAGCAGGGAAAGAGAGACCCAGTACTTC.

The genes are TRBV5-4 and TRBJ2-3; D possibly corresponds to TRBD1 (6 bases). Germline CDR1 SGHNT, CDR2 YYREEE (reference sequence). The CDR3 has 13 amino acids. V gave up 4 bases and J gave up 4 bases, with 10 bases separating them. The CDR3 sequence: CASSGGQPDTQYF. The CDR3 DNA follows: TGTGCCAGCAGCGGGGGACAACCAGATACGCAGTATTTT.

This sequence joins TRBV15 and TRBJ2-7, with no clear D. V dropped 1 base and J dropped 7 bases, with 5 bases sitting between them. Per germline, CDR1 LNHNV and CDR2 YYDKDF (reference sequence). CDR3 length: 11 residues. DNA of the CDR3: TGTGCCACCAGCAGAGGGACGGAGCAGTACTTC. Amino acids: CATSRGTEQYF. Supplemented by reference TRBV15 and TRBJ2-7, the full variable domain reads DAMVIQNPRYQVTQFGKPVTLSCSQTLNHNVMYWYQQKSSQAPKLLFHYYDKDFNNEADTPDNFQSRRPNTSFCFLDIRSPGLGDTAMYLCATSRGTEQYFGPGTRLTVT.

The chain couples TRBV20-1 to TRBJ2-5, with a tentative D call TRBD2 (5 bases). Germline CDR1 reads DFQATT; CDR2 reads SNEGSKA (reference sequence). CDR3 length equals 15 residues. Here the CDR3 reads CSAPGVDEREETQYF. As DNA, the CDR3 is TGCAGCGCCCCCGGGGTAGATGAGCGAGAAGAGACCCAGTACTTC.

The rearrangement joins TRBV5-1 to TRBJ2-7; 10 bases line up with TRBD2. CDR1 SGHRS and CDR2 YFSETQ come from the germline V gene. The CDR3 is 15 residues long. The J segment lost 5 bases and the V segment lost 0 bases, leaving 5 bases of the junction unmatched. Here the CDR3 reads CASSLGPSGSDEQYF. The CDR3 coding sequence is TGCGCCAGCAGCTTGGGTCCTAGCGGGAGCGACGAGCAGTACTTC.

This clonotype was detected only once. V and J are TRBV2 and TRBJ2-5, with 10 bases fitting TRBD1. The CDR3 spans 14 residues. Germline lookup yields CDR1 SNHLY and CDR2 FYNNEI. The trim removed 4 bases at V and 4 bases at J, leaving 3 bases unmatched. The DNA for the CDR3 is TGTGCCAGCAGTGGACAGGGGGCGGCAGAGACCCAGTACTTC. Translating gives CASSGQGAAETQYF.

This clonotype was picked up a small number of times. The chain couples TRBV5-4 to TRBJ2-3, with D unclear. Germline V gives CDR1 SGHNT, CDR2 YYREEE (reference sequence). This CDR3 contains 13 residues. V was pared by 0 bases and J by 5 bases, with 7 bases between. CDR3 sequence: CASSLVVRDTQYF. DNA for the CDR3: TGTGCCAGCAGCTTGGTCGTTCGAGATACGCAGTATTTT.

The chain has TRBV15 and TRBJ2-7, with 9 bases that match TRBD1. Germline values: CDR1 LNHNV, CDR2 YYDKDF (reference sequence). This CDR3 region has 16 residues. V dropped 3 bases and J dropped 0; count of bases not matched to a gene: 6. In nucleotides, the CDR3 is TGTGCCACCAGCAGGGGTCGGGGACAGGGCTCCTACGAGCAGTACTTC. It translates to CATSRGRGQGSYEQYF.

The genes are TRBV5-6 and TRBJ2-1; possibly TRBD2 for D (6 bases). CDR1 is SGHDT and CDR2 is YYEEEE in the germline V gene. The V gene lost 4 bases and the J gene lost 4 bases, with 18 bases spanning the gap. The CDR3 is 16 amino acids. The CDR3 is CASSPGGGSRYNEQFF. The CDR3 coding sequence is TGTGCCAGCAGCCCCGGCGGAGGGAGTAGGTACAATGAGCAGTTCTTC.

The rearrangement uses TRBV5-1 and TRBJ1-1; 8 positions match TRBD1. Germline CDR1 and CDR2: SGHRS and YFSETQ. Unmatched junction bases numbered 7, after V lost 7 bases and J lost 5 bases. This CDR3 comprises 13 residues. The CDR3 reads CASSDRVSTEAFF. The DNA for the CDR3 is TGCGCCAGCTCGGACAGGGTGTCAACTGAAGCTTTCTTT.

V is TRBV7-9 and J is TRBJ2-7; TRBD1 matches at 10 bases. The CDR3 runs 14 residues. The germline CDR1 and CDR2 sequences are SEHNR and FQNEAQ (reference sequence). V shed 4 bases, J shed 6 bases, and the junction held 6 bases outside the gene matches. CDR3: CASSSGTGASEQYF. CDR3 nucleotide sequence: TGTGCCAGCAGCTCCGGGACAGGGGCGAGCGAGCAGTACTTC.